This T cell receptor (beta chain) was found in a study of T cells after yellow fever vaccination. Points from the study as a whole: Bulk-population clonotypes that are abundant could appear as contaminants in FACS-sorted repertoires. Only a minor proportion of clonotypes was detected across both CD4 and CD8 compartments.

This clonotype was observed a handful of times. Its antigen is currently unknown. MiXCR was run by TCRdb on the 5' RACE reads, yielding one entry per CDR3 protein. The sample yields hundreds of thousands of distinct CDR3 sequences, around 3.9% seen once. Per the germline V gene, CDR1 is MDHEN and CDR2 is SYDVKM. Deletions cut 2 bases from V and 4 bases from J, with 14 bases between. CDR3 length: 15 residues. The receptor's source is a man aged 18 to 29 who received the YFV17D yellow fever vaccine. The sample was PBMCs, taken on the day of the yellow fever booster vaccination. This chain connects TRBV28 to TRBJ1-2; a weak D match, TRBD1 (6 bases). Here the CDR3 DNA reads TGTGCCAGCAGTTTAGGGGGCGGGGCTGGCTATGGCTACACCTTC. Its translation is CASSLGGGAGYGYTF.